Below, 18 T cell receptor beta chains from the same sample are listed, as sequenced in a study of blood T cell repertoires in COVID-19. The assay was immunoSEQ multiplex PCR, and TCRdb's table has in-frame clones only and misses some. The sample records about 210,000 clones, about four fifths being singletons. The sample comprised peripheral blood. The receptors shown here come from a woman in her fifties or sixties with acute or convalescent COVID-19.

The V call is TRBV5-4, the J call TRBJ2-1; tentatively, D is TRBD2 (5 bases). The CDR3 extends over 12 amino acids. The germline V gene has CDR1 SGHNT and CDR2 YYREEE (reference sequence). Trimming took off 0 bases at V and 12 bases at J, with 10 bases between the two ends. DNA of the CDR3: TGTGCCAGCAGCTTGGAAGAGAGGGTGCAGTTCTTC. It encodes CASSLEERVQFF. Variable domain in full (rest from reference TRBV5-4 and TRBJ2-1): ETGVTQSPTHLIKTRGQQVTLRCSSQSGHNTVSWYQQALGQGPQFIFQYYREEENGRGNFPPRFSGLQFPNYSSELNVNALELDDSALYLCASSLEERVQFFGPGTRLTVL.

CDR3 coding DNA: TGTGCCAGCAGCCCTCGGAGAACGACGAACACCGGGGAGCTGTTTTTT. Protein sequence: CASSPRRTTNTGELFF. This chain uses TRBV9 with TRBJ2-2, with D unresolved. The CDR3 has 16 residues. V was clipped by 4 bases and J by 0 bases, with 13 bases between them. Per germline, CDR1 SGDLS and CDR2 YYNGEE.

The chain is built from TRBV15 and TRBJ2-1; tentative D call: TRBD2 (7 bases). This CDR3 contains 20 residues. Germline V gives CDR1 LNHNV, CDR2 YYDKDF (reference sequence). V was shortened by 5 bases and J by 4 bases, with 30 bases between the two germline ends. CDR3 sequence (DNA): TGTGCCACCAGCGGGACGGGGGGCTTTACTTCGGCGGGGAAATACAATGAGCAGTTCTTC. Translating it yields CATSGTGGFTSAGKYNEQFF.

This rearrangement joins TRBV7-9 to TRBJ1-4; possible D gene TRBD1, 5 bases. Trimming took off 3 bases at V and 3 bases at J, with 8 bases between the two ends. CDR1 is SEHNR, CDR2 FQNEAQ, per germline (reference sequence). The CDR3 has 14 amino acids. The chain's CDR3 is CASSLAGANEKLFF. CDR3 nucleotide sequence: TGTGCCAGCAGCTTGGCGGGGGCTAATGAAAAACTGTTTTTT.

This chain connects TRBV13 to TRBJ1-1, with 8 bases fitting TRBD1. Germline values: CDR1 PRHDT, CDR2 FYEKMQ (reference sequence). The ends lost 5 bases at V and 7 bases at J; junction bases unmatched: 9. This CDR3 is built from 14 residues. DNA for the CDR3: TGTGCCAGCAGCCCCGGGGACAGGCGCTTTGAAGCTTTCTTT. Its protein product is CASSPGDRRFEAFF.

V gene TRBV20-1 combines with J gene TRBJ1-5; the D gene is possibly TRBD1 (6 bases). CDR1 and CDR2 (germline): DFQATT, SNEGSKA (reference sequence). This CDR3 has 12 amino acids. The V end was cut by 3 bases, the J end by 7 bases, with 10 bases between. The CDR3 loop is CSASYREQPQHF. In nucleotides, the CDR3 is TGCAGTGCTAGTTACAGGGAGCAGCCCCAGCATTTT.

This chain connects TRBV5-1 to TRBJ2-1; 9 nucleotides agree with TRBD1. The CDR3 spans 14 residues. From germline, CDR1 is SGHRS and CDR2 YFSETQ. V shed 7 bases and J 7 bases; nucleotides not matched to a gene: 9. DNA for the CDR3: TGCGCCAGCGAAACAGGGGGCGCGGGTAATGAGCAGTTCTTC. Translation gives CASETGGAGNEQFF. Together with reference TRBV5-1 and TRBJ2-1, the CDR3 gives the full variable domain: KAGVTQTPRYLIKTRGQQVTLSCSPISGHRSVSWYQQTPGQGLQFLFEYFSETQRNKGNFPGRFSGRQFSNSRSEMNVSTLELGDSALYLCASETGGAGNEQFFGPGTRLTVL.

The rearrangement uses TRBV3-1 (or the pseudogene TRBV3-2) and TRBJ1-2, with D unresolved. The germline V gene has CDR1 LGHDT and CDR2 YNNKEL (reference sequence). The CDR3 runs to 13 residues. Deletions cut 4 bases from V and 6 bases from J, with 12 bases between. The CDR3 nucleotides are TGTGCCAGCAGCCCCGGGGAGTGGGATGGCTACACCTTC. It encodes CASSPGEWDGYTF.

The chain carries TRBV27 and TRBJ1-3, with D unresolved. V was shortened by 4 bases and J by 2 bases, with 24 bases between the two germline ends. The CDR3 is 19 amino acids. The germline V gene has CDR1 MNHEY and CDR2 SMNVEV (reference sequence). CDR3 sequence (DNA): TGTGCCAGCAGTTACGGACTTCCCTCTCCCTTAGGTGCTGGAAACACCATATATTTT. As protein: CASSYGLPSPLGAGNTIYF.

The chain uses TRBV27 and TRBJ2-1; D gene ambiguous. V was cut by 7 bases and J by 6 bases, with 10 bases left in between. The CDR3 length is 12 residues. CDR1 is MNHEY and CDR2 is SMNVEV in the germline V gene (reference sequence). CDR3 bases: TGTGCCAGCAAGGCTAGAACCAATGAGCAGTTCTTC. Translation: CASKARTNEQFF.

The chain recombines TRBV18 with TRBJ1-3; D uncertain. V was trimmed by 5 bases and J by 0 bases, leaving 17 bases between them. CDR1 KGHSH and CDR2 LQKENI come from the germline V gene. There are 17 residues in the CDR3. CDR3 loop: CASSSATGRISGNTIYF. CDR3 sequence (DNA): TGTGCCAGCTCATCGGCGACGGGAAGGATCTCTGGAAACACCATATATTTT.

The gene calls are TRBV29-1 and TRBJ2-3, with 7 bases lining up with TRBD2. The germline gives CDR1 SQVTM, CDR2 ANQGSEA. The junction had 11 bases not matched to a gene; V was cut back by 4 bases and J by 1 base. The length of the CDR3 is 16 residues. The CDR3 spells CSVGPSAAGGTDTQYF. In DNA form, the CDR3 reads TGCAGCGTTGGGCCTAGCGCTGCGGGGGGCACAGATACGCAGTATTTT.

This clone came up once. The chain is built from TRBV5-6 and TRBJ1-5; 9 nucleotides match TRBD1. In germline, CDR1 is SGHDT, CDR2 YYEEEE. J was trimmed by 0 bases and V by 2 bases; bases with no gene match: 9. This CDR3 spans 18 amino acids. This CDR3 reads CASSFFTRDRDSNQPQHF. DNA of the CDR3: TGTGCCAGCAGCTTCTTCACCCGGGACAGGGATAGCAATCAGCCCCAGCATTTT.

J is TRBJ1-1 and V is TRBV19; no reliable D call. Germline CDR1 and CDR2: LNHDA and SQIVND (reference sequence). This CDR3 is 14 amino acids long. The V and J ends lost 5 bases and 2 bases respectively, with 12 bases between them. The CDR3 DNA follows: TGTGCCAGTAGTCCCGTGAGCGCAAACACTGAAGCTTTCTTT. Translating it yields CASSPVSANTEAFF.

This clone was detected once. This chain uses TRBV19 with TRBJ2-6; maybe TRBD2 (5 bases). Trimming left V 3 bases short and J 3 bases short, with 6 bases between. CDR1 and CDR2 from the germline V gene are LNHDA and SQIVND (reference sequence). The CDR3 is 14 amino acids. The CDR3 DNA reads TGTGCCAGTAGTATTGCGGGTGGGGCCAACGTCCTGACTTTC. This sequence encodes CASSIAGGANVLTF.

This clone showed up just a few times. This chain links TRBV3-1 (or the pseudogene TRBV3-2) with TRBJ1-1; D gene uncertain. Germline CDR1 reads LGHDT; CDR2 reads YNNKEL (reference sequence). The CDR3 extends over 14 amino acids. The V and J ends lost 7 bases and 6 bases respectively, with 18 bases between them. This CDR3 is CASTHGGLGAEAFF. In DNA, the CDR3 is TGTGCCAGCACCCACGGTGGGTTGGGCGCTGAAGCTTTCTTT.

The V call is TRBV6-6, the J call TRBJ1-1; the match to TRBD1 covers 7 bases. The CDR3 is 14 amino acids. Germline V gene lookup returns CDR1 MNHNY and CDR2 SVGAGI (reference sequence). Trimming cost V 7 bases and J 5 bases; bases outside gene matches: 10. The CDR3 is CASITGVRRTEAFF. In DNA form, the CDR3 reads TGTGCCAGCATTACAGGGGTACGGCGGACTGAAGCTTTCTTT.

V and J are TRBV19 and TRBJ1-5; weak D call: TRBD1 (5 bases). Germline assignment: CDR1 LNHDA and CDR2 SQIVND (reference sequence). The CDR3 spans 16 residues. The germline V and J ends were trimmed by 7 bases and 4 bases, with 20 bases remaining between them. The CDR3 DNA sequence: TGTGCCAGTATCCCCATCGGGGGGGGAGGGAATCAGCCCCAGCATTTT. It translates to CASIPIGGGGNQPQHF.